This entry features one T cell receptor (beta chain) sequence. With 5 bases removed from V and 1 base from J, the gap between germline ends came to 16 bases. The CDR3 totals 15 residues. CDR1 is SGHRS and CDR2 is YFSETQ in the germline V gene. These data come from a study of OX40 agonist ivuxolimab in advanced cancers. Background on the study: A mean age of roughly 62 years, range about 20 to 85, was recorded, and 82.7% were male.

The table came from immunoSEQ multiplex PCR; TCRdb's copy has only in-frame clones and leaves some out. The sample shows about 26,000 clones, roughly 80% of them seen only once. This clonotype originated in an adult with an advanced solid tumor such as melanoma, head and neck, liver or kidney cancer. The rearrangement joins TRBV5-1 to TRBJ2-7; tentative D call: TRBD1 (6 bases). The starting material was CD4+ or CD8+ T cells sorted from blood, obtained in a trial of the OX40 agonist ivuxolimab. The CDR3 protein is CASRGRPDSSYEQYF. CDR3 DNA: TGCGCCAGCAGGGGTCGTCCGGACAGTTCCTACGAGCAGTACTTC.